These T cell receptor beta chains were read from a single sample in a study of cytomegalovirus exposure and HLA in healthy donors. Measured with immunoSEQ multiplex PCR; TCRdb has only the in-frame clones, and not every one. Of some 150,000 clones detected, approximately 80% appear once; the ten largest clones hold around 13%. The sequencing sample was made of PBMCs. Receptors originate from a man aged 25-40 years in good health and CMV-seropositive. CDR3s include the opening cysteine and the closing phenylalanine or tryptophan. Fields, in order: D gene, J gene, V gene, CDR3 protein. The D gene is left open where the match is weak.

TRBD1 | TRBJ2-3 | TRBV30 | CAWSVPPGGAVTDTQYF
TRBD1 | TRBJ1-1 | TRBV4-2 | CASSQRTGFNEAFF
. | TRBJ1-5 | TRBV6-6 | CASSYSGGDGNQPQHF
TRBD2 | TRBJ2-1 | TRBV27 | CASSSGTRRYNEQFF
TRBD1 | TRBJ1-4 | TRBV6-1 | CASSEQDRGNEKLFF
. | TRBJ2-7 | TRBV20-1 | CSTGVGYEQYF
TRBD2 | TRBJ2-7 | TRBV7-9 | CASSFPGLAGPSYEQYF
TRBD1 | TRBJ2-7 | TRBV5-6 | CASSTRDSPPAEQYF
. | TRBJ2-1 | TRBV6-6 | CASSVLADSYNEQFF
. | TRBJ2-1 | TRBV11-3 | CASSLSEARNNEQFF
. | TRBJ2-7 | TRBV7-9 | CASSSVGDEQYF
TRBD1 | TRBJ1-2 | TRBV7-9 | CASSLHRGSKYGYTF
TRBD2 | TRBJ2-1 | TRBV7-2 | CASTLAGGSYNEQFF
. | TRBJ1-1 | TRBV29-1 | CSGAVAGDTEAFF
. | TRBJ1-1 | TRBV5-5 | CASSSGTFSSPQAFF
TRBD1 | TRBJ1-1 | TRBV27 | CASSWTGGRTEAFF
. | TRBJ2-1 | TRBV6-5 | CASSYNTGSSYNEQFF
TRBD1 | TRBJ1-4 | TRBV7-6 | CASSKAGTGGVEKLFF
TRBD1 | TRBJ2-7 | TRBV5-1 | CASSLIPGGGEQYF
. | TRBJ2-7 | TRBV5-4 | CASSRGSGRDYEQYF
. | . | TRBV6-1 | CASLGLSHREQYF
. | TRBJ1-5 | TRBV19 | CASSIMGRVYQPQHF
. | TRBJ2-7 | TRBV27 | CASRQGRGYEQYF
TRBD2 | TRBJ2-3 | TRBV5-6 | CASSLASTSGGLERTQYF
. | TRBJ2-7 | TRBV4-2 | CASSTRLSGPNEQYF
TRBD1 | TRBJ2-3 | TRBV6-6 | CASRRDRGTDTQYF
TRBD2 | TRBJ2-5 | TRBV10-3 | CAIHPGGEQWETQYF
. | TRBJ2-1 | TRBV5-1 | CASSLGGEYNEQFF
. | TRBJ2-1 | TRBV11-2 | CASSSGPGVYNEQFF
TRBD1 | TRBJ1-3 | TRBV9 | CASSVEGTGAGNTIYF
TRBD2 | TRBJ2-1 | TRBV5-5 | CASSSGLAGVYNEQFF
. | TRBJ2-7 | TRBV28 | CASSLPGIYEQYF
. | TRBJ1-1 | TRBV5-1 | CASSLETGENTEAFF
. | TRBJ2-1 | TRBV28 | CASSPTPYNEQFF
TRBD2 | TRBJ2-5 | TRBV4-2 | CASSQDLAGGTQYF
. | TRBJ2-6 | TRBV6-5 | CASSSRGAGANVLTF
TRBD2 | TRBJ2-7 | TRBV11-1 | CASSLGYSGSYEQYF
TRBD1 | TRBJ2-7 | TRBV15 | CATSRGGQGAEEQYF
. | TRBJ1-2 | TRBV28 | CASSFGYYGYTF
. | TRBJ1-2 | TRBV20-1 | CSTIVDGYTF
. | TRBJ1-5 | TRBV5-4 | CASSLGGSDDQPQHF
TRBD2 | TRBJ2-2 | TRBV6-6 | CASSYPLAGASGELFF
. | TRBJ1-5 | TRBV27 | CASSRSNQPQHF
TRBD2 | TRBJ2-7 | TRBV4-1 | CASSQGEGLGSYEQYF
. | TRBJ1-5 | TRBV30 | CAWSSLASNQPQHF
. | TRBJ2-7 | TRBV23-1 | CASSQSSGAEQYF
. | TRBJ1-3 | TRBV11-2 | CASSLAGGPGTRANTIYF
. | TRBJ2-5 | TRBV19 | CASSTLRGETQYF
. | TRBJ1-1 | TRBV28 | CASVGTSFGGTEAFF
TRBD1 | TRBJ1-1 | TRBV5-4 | CASSGWTGGMNTEAFF
. | TRBJ2-1 | TRBV7-9 | CSSSLYLTARLNEQFF
TRBD1 | TRBJ1-3 | TRBV13 | CASSFSIGGGGNTIYF
. | TRBJ2-4 | TRBV19 | CASAFAAAKNIQYF
. | TRBJ1-2 | TRBV6-6 | CASSYGRNYGYTF